This T cell receptor beta chain was sequenced in a study of OX40 agonist ivuxolimab in advanced cancers. Study-wide context: Every 2 weeks, ivuxolimab was infused into the patients intravenously at between 0.01 and 10 mg/kg. Those enrolled were less than 85% male, with a mean age of about 66 years and ages from roughly 20 to 90.

With autoimmune disease history or systemic immunosuppression, patients were excluded. V lost 6 bases, J lost 3 bases, and 15 bases lay in between. The germline V gene encodes CDR1 MNHEY and CDR2 SVGAGI. This CDR3 comprises 15 residues. Comment on this clone: Antigen unknown.

General study points: Mean expanded clone counts were higher in CD8+ than CD4+ T cells.

Sequenced by immunoSEQ multiplex PCR; TCRdb stores in-frame clones only, minus some. The sample lists tens of thousands of clones, under 90% occurring once. This chain uses TRBV6-5 with TRBJ1-5, with D maybe TRBD1 (5 bases). The clonotype originates from an adult with an advanced solid tumor such as melanoma, head and neck, liver or kidney cancer. The source was CD4+ or CD8+ T cells sorted from blood, collected in a trial of the OX40 agonist ivuxolimab. In DNA, the CDR3 is TGTGCCAGCAGGAAAAGCTGGGGGAACAATCAGCCCCAGCATTTT. Translation gives CASRKSWGNNQPQHF.